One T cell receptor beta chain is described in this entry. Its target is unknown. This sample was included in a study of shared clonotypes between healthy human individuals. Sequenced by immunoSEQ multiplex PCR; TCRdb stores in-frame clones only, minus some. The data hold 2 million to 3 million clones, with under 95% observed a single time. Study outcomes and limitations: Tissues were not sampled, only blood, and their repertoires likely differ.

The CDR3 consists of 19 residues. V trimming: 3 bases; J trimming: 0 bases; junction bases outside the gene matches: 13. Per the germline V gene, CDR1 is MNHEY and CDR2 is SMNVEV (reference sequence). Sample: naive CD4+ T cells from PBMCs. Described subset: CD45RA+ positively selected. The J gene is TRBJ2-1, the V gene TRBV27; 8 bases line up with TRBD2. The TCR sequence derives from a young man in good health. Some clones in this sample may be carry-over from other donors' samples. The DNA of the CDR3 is TGTGCCAGCAGTTTCCGACTAGCGCCTACACCGAGCTCCTACAATGAGCAGTTCTTC. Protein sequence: CASSFRLAPTPSSYNEQFF.